This T cell receptor beta chain was found in a study of T cell repertoires in cytomegalovirus infection. Turning to the study itself: Recently identified HLA-C-restricted CMV epitopes were among the peptides used. The public TCR beta signatures pointed to both CMV infection and matching HLA type.

For this clonotype: What it binds is unknown. One base separates it from a far larger clone, so it is likely a read error.

TCRdb passed the reads through MiXCR, listing each CDR3 protein once. Among about 920,000 distinct CDR3 sequences listed, roughly a third were seen once. CDR3 size: 13 residues. Germline CDR1 is MNHEY and CDR2 is SVGAGI. Losses at the gene ends were 5 bases for V and 4 bases for J; bases not matched to a gene: 4. The rearrangement links TRBV6-5 to TRBJ1-1; 7 bases match TRBD1. The sample was cultured CD8+ T cells from PBMCs, taken from culture after CMV antigen stimulation. This TCR was sampled from a human donor in good health (CMV status not recorded). Some clones in this sample may be carry-over from other donors' samples. The chain's CDR3 is CASSQGVTTEAFF. CDR3 coding DNA: TGTGCCAGCAGTCAGGGGGTGACCACTGAAGCTTTCTTT.